What follows describes a single T cell receptor (beta chain). Individuals aged about 18 to 89 years were recruited from some 26 US areas. Cohort 3 recovery required two negative PCRs, clearance, or symptom resolution. The source of the sample is a study of blood T cell repertoires in COVID-19. Background on the study: Specimens from acute and convalescent COVID-19 originated in the United States, Italy and Spain. T cells, B-cell-depleted T cells, or PBMCs supplied cDNA or gDNA.

Profiled with immunoSEQ multiplex PCR; TCRdb holds only in-frame clones, not every one. The table has 200,000 to 250,000 clones, approximately 80% seen once. Germline CDR1 is PRHDT and CDR2 is FYEKMQ (reference sequence). Trimming took 5 bases from V and 7 from J, leaving 15 bases between them. CDR3 length: 13 residues. The chain couples TRBV13 to TRBJ2-7; D may be TRBD1 (6 bases). The specimen was PBMCs or T cells enriched from blood (not recorded which). The sequence was obtained from a man in his 60s who had recovered from COVID-19. CDR3 DNA sequence: TGTGCCAGCAGCACAGGGACGTCTTCTGAGCAGTACTTC. It specifies CASSTGTSSEQYF.